Shown below are 3 T cell receptor beta chains from a single sample sequenced in a study of regulatory T cells in long-lasting Graves disease. Noted time point: newly diagnosed GD, antithyroid drugs for less than 3 months. Isolated PBMC RNA provided the starting material for the TCR library. Library construction for TCR beta used iRepertoire HTBI primers and Arm-PCR of CDR3 regions. TCRdb re-called the multiplex PCR reads with MiXCR, one entry per CDR3 protein. Of roughly 400,000 distinct CDR3 sequences in the sample, 15% were seen once. This sample also belongs to another study, concerning T cells in Graves' hyperthyroidism and ophthalmopathy.

Specimen: peripheral blood mononuclear cells (PBMCs), collected at new diagnosis, from a patient treated with antithyroid drugs. These receptors were obtained from a middle-aged woman with Graves disease.

This clonotype appeared many times. This chain connects TRBV7-9 to TRBJ2-3; the D is unclear. The germline gives CDR1 SEHNR, CDR2 FQNEAQ (reference sequence). CDR3 length equals 16 residues. Between the trimmed V and J ends, which lost 5 bases and 4 bases, there was a span of 19 bases. The CDR3, as DNA: TGTGCCAGCAGCCTCCTGAGGTCAGCGAGCGCAGATACGCAGTATTTT. As protein: CASSLLRSASADTQYF.

This clonotype was observed many times. The chain uses TRBV5-1 and TRBJ2-4; maybe TRBD1 (6 bases). Per the germline V gene, CDR1 is SGHRS and CDR2 is YFSETQ. The CDR3 sequence is 13 residues long. Trimming took 0 bases from V and 12 from J, leaving 13 bases between them. The CDR3 bases are TGCGCCAGCAGCTTGGCTGGGGACAACGGTCAGTACTTC. It translates to CASSLAGDNGQYF.

There are many counts of this clonotype. This chain links TRBV11-2 with TRBJ2-1; 16 nucleotides agree with TRBD2. Germline CDR1 and CDR2: SGHAT and FQNNGV. The CDR3 length is 18 residues. Trimming cost V 0 bases and J 7 bases; bases outside gene matches: 6. CDR3 in DNA: TGTGCCAGCAGCTTAGAGAGGACGGGACTAGCGGGAGGGAATGAGCAGTTCTTC. Amino acids: CASSLERTGLAGGNEQFF.